This T cell receptor (beta chain) was observed in a study of OX40 agonist ivuxolimab in advanced cancers. The overall study: Hepatocellular carcinoma, melanoma, renal cell or head and neck cancer occurred in dose-escalation patients.

In regard to this clone: The antigen remains unidentified.

Trimming cost V 8 bases and J 7 bases, with 14 bases left between them. Germline V gene lookup returns CDR1 MDHEN and CDR2 SYDVKM. CDR3 length: 12 residues. The protocol was immunoSEQ multiplex PCR, while the TCRdb copy is restricted to in-frame clones and leaves out a portion. The sample has around 40,000 clones; approximately 86% are singletons. Whole-study findings and limits: Clonal expansion in partial responders at 0.1-3.0 mg/kg ranked among the lowest.

The sequence was obtained from an adult with an advanced solid tumor such as melanoma, head and neck, liver or kidney cancer. Sequenced material: CD4+ or CD8+ T cells sorted from blood, taken in a trial of the OX40 agonist ivuxolimab. V and J are TRBV28 and TRBJ1-1, with D unresolved. CDR3 region: CASEDGIYEAFF. The CDR3 nucleotides are TGTGCCAGCGAGGACGGTATTTATGAAGCTTTCTTT.